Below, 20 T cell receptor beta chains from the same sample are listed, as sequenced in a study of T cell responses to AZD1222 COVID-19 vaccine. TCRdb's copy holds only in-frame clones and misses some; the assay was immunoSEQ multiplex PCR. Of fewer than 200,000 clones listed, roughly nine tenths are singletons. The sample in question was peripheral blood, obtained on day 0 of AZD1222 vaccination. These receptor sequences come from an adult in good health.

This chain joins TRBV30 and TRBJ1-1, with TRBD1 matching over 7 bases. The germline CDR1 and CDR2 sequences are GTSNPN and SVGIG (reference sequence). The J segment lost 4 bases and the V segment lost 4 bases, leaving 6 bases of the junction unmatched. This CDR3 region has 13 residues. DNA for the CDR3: TGTGCCTGGATAGGGGGCGCGGGCACTGAAGCTTTCTTT. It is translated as CAWIGGAGTEAFF.

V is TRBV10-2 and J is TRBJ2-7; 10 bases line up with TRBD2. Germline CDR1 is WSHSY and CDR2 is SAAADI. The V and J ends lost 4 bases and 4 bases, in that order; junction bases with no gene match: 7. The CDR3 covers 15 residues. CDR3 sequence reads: CASSVAGGNLYEQYF. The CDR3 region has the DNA TGCGCCAGCAGTGTAGCGGGGGGCAACTTATACGAGCAGTACTTC.

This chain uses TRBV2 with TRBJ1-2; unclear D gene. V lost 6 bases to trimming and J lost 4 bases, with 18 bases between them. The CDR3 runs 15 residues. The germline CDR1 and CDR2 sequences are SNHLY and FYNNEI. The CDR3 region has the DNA TGTGCCAGCAGCCCGAATGGAGGCACAAGCTATGGCTACACCTTC. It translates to CASSPNGGTSYGYTF.

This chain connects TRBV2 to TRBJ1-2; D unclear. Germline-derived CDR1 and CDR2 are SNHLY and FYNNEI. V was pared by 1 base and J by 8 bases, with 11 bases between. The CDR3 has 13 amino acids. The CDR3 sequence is CASSEGRVKGYTF. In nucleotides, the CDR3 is TGTGCCAGCAGTGAAGGAAGGGTGAAGGGCTACACCTTC.

CDR3 bases: TGTGCCAGCAGCTCAGACACTTTCCCCACCGGGGAGCTGTTTTTT. The encoded protein is CASSSDTFPTGELFF. V usage is TRBV7-2 and J usage is TRBJ2-2; D call uncertain. From germline, CDR1 is SGHTA and CDR2 FQGNSA. This CDR3 contains 15 residues. Trimming shortened V by 4 bases and J by 4 bases, and 13 bases separated the two germline ends.

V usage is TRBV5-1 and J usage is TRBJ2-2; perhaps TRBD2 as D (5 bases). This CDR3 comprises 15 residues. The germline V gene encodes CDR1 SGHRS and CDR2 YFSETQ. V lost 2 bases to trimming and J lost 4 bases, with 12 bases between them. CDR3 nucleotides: TGCGCCAGCAGCTTACGGGGTATGGGCACCGGGGAGCTGTTTTTT. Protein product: CASSLRGMGTGELFF.

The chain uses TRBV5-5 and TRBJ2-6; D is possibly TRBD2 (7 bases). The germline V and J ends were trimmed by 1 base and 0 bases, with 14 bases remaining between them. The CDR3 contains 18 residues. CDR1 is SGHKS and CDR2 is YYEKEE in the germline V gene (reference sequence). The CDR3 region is CASSLSGGQNSGANVLTF. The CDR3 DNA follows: TGTGCCAGCAGCTTGTCGGGGGGCCAGAACTCTGGGGCCAACGTCCTGACTTTC. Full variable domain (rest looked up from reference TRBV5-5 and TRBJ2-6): DAGVTQSPTHLIKTRGQQVTLRCSPISGHKSVSWYQQVLGQGPQFIFQYYEKEERGRGNFPDRFSARQFPNYSSELNVNALLLGDSALYLCASSLSGGQNSGANVLTFGAGSRLTVL.

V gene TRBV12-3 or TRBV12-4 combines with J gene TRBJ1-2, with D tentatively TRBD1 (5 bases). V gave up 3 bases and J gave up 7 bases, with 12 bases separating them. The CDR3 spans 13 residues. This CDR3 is CASSFGRVVGYTF. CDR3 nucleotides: TGTGCCAGCAGTTTCGGCAGGGTAGTTGGCTACACCTTC.

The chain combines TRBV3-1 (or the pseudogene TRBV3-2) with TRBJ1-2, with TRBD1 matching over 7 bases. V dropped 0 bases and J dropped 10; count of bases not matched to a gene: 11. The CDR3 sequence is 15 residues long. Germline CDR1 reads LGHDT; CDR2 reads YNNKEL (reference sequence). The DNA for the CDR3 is TGTGCCAGCAGCCAAGATCAGGCGGGACAGCCTTTCTACACCTTC. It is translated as CASSQDQAGQPFYTF.

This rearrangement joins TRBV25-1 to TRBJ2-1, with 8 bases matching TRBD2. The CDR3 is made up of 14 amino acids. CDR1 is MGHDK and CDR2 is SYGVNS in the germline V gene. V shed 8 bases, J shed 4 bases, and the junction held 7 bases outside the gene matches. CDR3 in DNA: TGTGCCAGCCGTCGAGCGGGAGAGTACAATGAGCAGTTCTTC. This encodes CASRRAGEYNEQFF.

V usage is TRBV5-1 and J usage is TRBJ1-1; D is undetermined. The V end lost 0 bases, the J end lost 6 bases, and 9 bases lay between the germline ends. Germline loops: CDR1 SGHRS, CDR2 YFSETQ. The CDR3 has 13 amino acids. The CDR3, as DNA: TGCGCCAGCAGCTTGGGTGGTTCACCTGAAGCTTTCTTT. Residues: CASSLGGSPEAFF.

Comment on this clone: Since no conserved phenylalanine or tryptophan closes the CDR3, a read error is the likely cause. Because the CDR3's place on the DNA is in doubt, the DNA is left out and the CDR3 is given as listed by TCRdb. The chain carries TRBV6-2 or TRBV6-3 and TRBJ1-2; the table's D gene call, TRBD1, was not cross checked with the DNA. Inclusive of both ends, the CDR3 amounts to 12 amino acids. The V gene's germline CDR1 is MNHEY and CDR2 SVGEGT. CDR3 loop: CASSTHDGHRSV.

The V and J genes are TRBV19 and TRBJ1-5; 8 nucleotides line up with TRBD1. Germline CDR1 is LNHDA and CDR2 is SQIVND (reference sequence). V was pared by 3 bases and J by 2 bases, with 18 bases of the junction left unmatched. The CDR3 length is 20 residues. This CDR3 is CASSMRTETGVWLGNQPQHF. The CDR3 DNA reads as TGTGCCAGTAGTATGAGGACCGAGACAGGGGTTTGGTTAGGCAATCAGCCCCAGCATTTT.

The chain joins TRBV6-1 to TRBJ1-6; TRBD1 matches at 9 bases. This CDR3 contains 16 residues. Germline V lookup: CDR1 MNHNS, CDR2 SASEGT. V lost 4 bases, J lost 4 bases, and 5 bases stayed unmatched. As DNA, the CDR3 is TGTGCCAGCAGTGGCACAGGGGGCGGGTATAATTCACCCCTCCACTTT. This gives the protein CASSGTGGGYNSPLHF.

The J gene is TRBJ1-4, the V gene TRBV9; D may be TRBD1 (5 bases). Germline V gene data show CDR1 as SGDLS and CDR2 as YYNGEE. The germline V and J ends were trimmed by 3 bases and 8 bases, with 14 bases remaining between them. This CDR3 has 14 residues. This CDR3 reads CASSADGGMEKLFF. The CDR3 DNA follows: TGTGCCAGCAGCGCAGACGGGGGGATGGAAAAACTGTTTTTT. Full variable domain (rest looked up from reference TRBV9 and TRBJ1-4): DSGVTQTPKHLITATGQRVTLRCSPRSGDLSVYWYQQSLDQGLQFLIQYYNGEERAKGNILERFSAQQFPDLHSELNLSSLELGDSALYFCASSADGGMEKLFFGSGTQLSVL.

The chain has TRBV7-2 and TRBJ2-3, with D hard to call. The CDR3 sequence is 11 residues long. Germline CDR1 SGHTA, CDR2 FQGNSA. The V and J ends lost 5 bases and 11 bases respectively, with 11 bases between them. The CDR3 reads CASSPRAKQYF. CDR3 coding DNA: TGTGCCAGCAGCCCCCGGGCTAAGCAGTATTTT.

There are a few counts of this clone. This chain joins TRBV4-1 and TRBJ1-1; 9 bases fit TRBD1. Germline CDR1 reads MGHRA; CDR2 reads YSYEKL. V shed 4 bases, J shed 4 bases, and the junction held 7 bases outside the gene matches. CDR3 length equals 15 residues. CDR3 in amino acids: CASSLSGTGSTEAFF. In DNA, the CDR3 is TGCGCCAGCAGCCTTTCGGGGACAGGGAGCACTGAAGCTTTCTTT.

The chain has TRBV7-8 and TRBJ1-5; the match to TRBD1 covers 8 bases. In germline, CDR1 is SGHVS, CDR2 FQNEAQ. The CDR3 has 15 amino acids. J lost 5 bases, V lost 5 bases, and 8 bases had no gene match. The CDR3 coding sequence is TGTGCCAGCAGCACCAGACAGGGGCGCGATCAGCCCCAGCATTTT. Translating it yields CASSTRQGRDQPQHF.

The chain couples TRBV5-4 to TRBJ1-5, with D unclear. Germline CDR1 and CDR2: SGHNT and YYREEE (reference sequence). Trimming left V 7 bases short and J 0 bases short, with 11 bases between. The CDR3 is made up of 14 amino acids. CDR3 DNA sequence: TGTGCCAGCCGGAACCAGAATAGCAATCAGCCCCAGCATTTT. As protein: CASRNQNSNQPQHF.

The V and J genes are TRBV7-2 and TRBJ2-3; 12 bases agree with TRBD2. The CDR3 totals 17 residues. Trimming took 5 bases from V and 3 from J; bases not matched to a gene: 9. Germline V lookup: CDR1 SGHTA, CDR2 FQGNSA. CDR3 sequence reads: CASSTRLAGDGTDTQYF. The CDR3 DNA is TGTGCCAGCAGCACCAGACTAGCGGGGGACGGTACAGATACGCAGTATTTT.